Following are 25 T cell receptor beta chains from one sample sequenced in a study of T cells in Graves' hyperthyroidism and ophthalmopathy. It was RNA transcripts that yielded the amplified TCR beta CDR3 regions. In the first-round RT-PCR of the TCR CDR3, the HTBI primer set was used. TCRdb independently ran MiXCR on the multiplex PCR reads; one entry per CDR3 protein. The sample carries a few hundred thousand distinct CDR3 sequences, 17% recorded once. Sequenced: blood. The receptors shown here come from a woman aged 18-29 years with Graves' ophthalmopathy.

This clonotype occurred a few times. The chain has TRBV7-9 and TRBJ1-4; D remains ambiguous. The V end was cut by 8 bases, the J end by 7 bases, with 20 bases between. This CDR3 contains 15 residues. The germline V gene encodes CDR1 SEHNR and CDR2 FQNEAQ (reference sequence). The CDR3 loop reads CASGDLWQASEKLFF. The CDR3 coding sequence is TGTGCCAGCGGCGACCTCTGGCAGGCGTCTGAAAAACTGTTTTTT.

This clonotype appeared many times. The V call is TRBV9, the J call TRBJ2-7, with TRBD2 matching 14 bases. This CDR3 is 15 amino acids long. V trimming: 4 bases; J trimming: 4 bases; junction bases outside the gene matches: 4. Germline CDR1 and CDR2: SGDLS and YYNGEE. The CDR3 DNA reads TGTGCCAGCAGCATCGGGACTAGCGGGAGTTACGAGCAGTACTTC. This codes for CASSIGTSGSYEQYF.

This chain connects TRBV11-3 to TRBJ1-1; 11 bases are a match to TRBD1. The CDR3 runs to 16 residues. Germline CDR1 reads SGHNT; CDR2 reads YENEEA. V gave up 5 bases and J gave up 5 bases; unmatched junction bases: 10. The CDR3 here is CASSPRTGGLVTEAFF. The CDR3 DNA sequence: TGTGCCAGCAGCCCCCGGACAGGGGGCTTGGTGACTGAAGCTTTCTTT.

This clonotype was observed at least ten times. This rearrangement joins TRBV2 to TRBJ2-1, with D perhaps matching TRBD1 (5 bases). Per the germline V gene, CDR1 is SNHLY and CDR2 is FYNNEI. CDR3 length: 18 amino acids. Trimming took off 0 bases at V and 1 base at J, with 16 bases between the two ends. As DNA, the CDR3 is TGTGCCAGCAGTGAAGCTAGGGGTAGGGTAAAATCCTACAATGAGCAGTTCTTC. Protein product: CASSEARGRVKSYNEQFF. Full variable domain (missing parts from reference TRBV2 and TRBJ2-1): EPEVTQTPSHQVTQMGQEVILRCVPISNHLYFYWYRQILGQKVEFLVSFYNNEISEKSEIFDDQFSVERPDGSNFTLKIRSTKLEDSAMYFCASSEARGRVKSYNEQFFGPGTRLTVL.

Ten or more counts support this clonotype. The rearrangement joins TRBV18 to TRBJ1-4; D is unclear. The CDR3 is 12 residues long. Trimming cost V 6 bases and J 8 bases, with 10 bases left between them. The germline gives CDR1 KGHSH, CDR2 LQKENI. The CDR3 protein is CASSLRREKLFF. CDR3 DNA: TGTGCCAGCTCCCTCAGAAGGGAAAAACTGTTTTTT.

This clonotype was counted at least ten times. The chain combines TRBV5-1 with TRBJ2-3; 11 bases line up with TRBD2. Germline assignment: CDR1 SGHRS and CDR2 YFSETQ. Trimming cost V 1 base and J 3 bases; bases outside gene matches: 7. CDR3 length: 17 amino acids. The CDR3 loop is CASSLSPTSGSTDTQYF. The DNA of the CDR3 is TGCGCCAGCAGCTTGTCCCCCACTAGCGGGAGTACAGATACGCAGTATTTT. The full variable domain, rest sourced from reference TRBV5-1 and TRBJ2-3, is KAGVTQTPRYLIKTRGQQVTLSCSPISGHRSVSWYQQTPGQGLQFLFEYFSETQRNKGNFPGRFSGRQFSNSRSEMNVSTLELGDSALYLCASSLSPTSGSTDTQYFGPGTRLTVL.

The V gene is TRBV20-1, the J gene TRBJ2-1, with D possibly TRBD2 on 5 matching bases. Looked up from germline, CDR1 is DFQATT and CDR2 is SNEGSKA (reference sequence). V gave up 1 base and J gave up 0 bases, with 22 bases separating them. The CDR3 is 19 amino acids. CDR3 nucleotides: TGCAGTGCTAGAGCTGTAATGGCGGGCCCTTCTTTCTCCTACAATGAGCAGTTCTTC. It is translated as CSARAVMAGPSFSYNEQFF.

J is TRBJ1-2 and V is TRBV28; possible D gene TRBD1, 6 bases. The CDR3 totals 11 residues. The germline V gene encodes CDR1 MDHEN and CDR2 SYDVKM. Trimming shortened V by 8 bases and J by 8 bases, and 12 bases separated the two germline ends. In DNA form, the CDR3 reads TGTGCCAGCGGGGACATTCAGGGCTACACCTTC. Protein: CASGDIQGYTF.

This clonotype was observed many times. This chain links TRBV28 with TRBJ1-2, with 8 bases identical to TRBD1. Germline loops: CDR1 MDHEN, CDR2 SYDVKM. The CDR3 totals 14 residues. Trimming took 6 bases from V and 1 from J; bases not matched to a gene: 4. The CDR3 region has the DNA TGTGCCAGCAGAGGGACAGGCCGTAACTATGGCTACACCTTC. It specifies CASRGTGRNYGYTF.

Worth noting for this clonotype: It may be a read error: a sequence one base away is much more abundant. V is TRBV20-1 and J is TRBJ2-1, with D possibly called TRBD1 or TRBD2 (5 bases each). The V gene's germline CDR1 is DFQATT and CDR2 SNEGSKA (reference sequence). The CDR3 sequence is 16 residues long. The V end lost 2 bases, the J end lost 3 bases, and 17 bases lay between the germline ends. The CDR3 region has the DNA TGCAGTGCTAGAATTGGGGGACGAGCAGACTACAATGAGCAGTTCTTC. Translated: CSARIGGRADYNEQFF.

This clonotype was seen at least ten times. The chain has TRBV11-2 and TRBJ2-1, with 12 bases identical to TRBD2. The length of the CDR3 is 18 residues. Germline trimming cut 2 bases from V and 0 bases from J; bases unmatched to any gene: 5. Germline loops: CDR1 SGHAT, CDR2 FQNNGV. CDR3 nucleotide sequence: TGTGCCAGCAGCTTACCTAGCGGGGGGGGGAGCTCCTACAATGAGCAGTTCTTC. This sequence encodes CASSLPSGGGSSYNEQFF. The variable domain in full, with the rest retrieved from reference TRBV11-2 and TRBJ2-1, is EAGVAQSPRYKIIEKRQSVAFWCNPISGHATLYWYQQILGQGPKLLIQFQNNGVVDDSQLPKDRFSAERLKGVDSTLKIQPAKLEDSAVYLCASSLPSGGGSSYNEQFFGPGTRLTVL.

The table lists this clonotype with many counts. V is TRBV28 and J is TRBJ2-1, with D possibly matching TRBD2 (6 bases). Trimming removed 1 base at V and 0 bases at J, with 10 bases between. Germline V lookup: CDR1 MDHEN, CDR2 SYDVKM. The CDR3 is made up of 16 amino acids. CDR3 in amino acids: CASSLLDGGSYNEQFF. CDR3 sequence (DNA): TGTGCCAGCAGTTTATTAGACGGGGGCTCCTACAATGAGCAGTTCTTC.

The CDR3 coding sequence is TGTGCCAGCAGCCTACCGGGAGGGGCAGGAGCTTTCTTT. It specifies CASSLPGGAGAFF. The chain joins TRBV3-1 to TRBJ1-1, with D perhaps TRBD1 (5 bases). V dropped 4 bases and J dropped 10 bases, with 16 bases sitting between them. The CDR3 contains 13 residues. CDR1 and CDR2 (germline): LGHDT, YNNKEL (reference sequence).

This clonotype was detected ten times or more. The chain is built from TRBV20-1 and TRBJ2-3, with 7 positions matching TRBD2. Germline assignment: CDR1 DFQATT and CDR2 SNEGSKA (reference sequence). The V gene end was trimmed by 6 bases and the J gene end by 2 bases; junction bases not matched to a gene: 11. There are 15 residues in the CDR3. In DNA form, the CDR3 reads TGCAGTGCCCTTACCGGCGGGGGATACACAGATACGCAGTATTTT. Its translation: CSALTGGGYTDTQYF.

The chain uses TRBV5-4 and TRBJ2-2, with unresolved D. The CDR3 is made up of 15 amino acids. Trimming cost V 2 bases and J 2 bases, with 10 bases left between them. CDR1 SGHNT and CDR2 YYREEE come from the germline V gene (reference sequence). The CDR3: CASSFQSPNTGELFF. DNA of the CDR3: TGTGCCAGCAGCTTCCAGAGCCCCAACACCGGGGAGCTGTTTTTT.

This clonotype was found many times. The rearrangement uses TRBV6-2 or TRBV6-3 and TRBJ1-1; D ambiguous. This CDR3 is built from 15 residues. CDR1 and CDR2 (germline): MNHEY, SVGEGT. V shed 2 bases and J shed 2 bases, with 12 bases lying between them. This chain's CDR3 is CASSYDLLINTEAFF. The CDR3 nucleotides are TGTGCCAGCAGTTACGATCTCTTAATTAACACTGAAGCTTTCTTT.

The chain uses TRBV6-2 or TRBV6-3 and TRBJ2-7, with 9 nucleotides matching TRBD1. The CDR3 runs 14 residues. CDR1 is MNHEY, CDR2 SVGEGT, per germline. V shed 0 bases, J shed 4 bases, and the junction held 1 base outside the gene matches. The CDR3 here is CASSYSGTGYEQYF. The CDR3 region has the DNA TGTGCCAGCAGTTACTCGGGGACAGGGTACGAGCAGTACTTC.

This clonotype was counted between two and nine times. The genes are TRBV30 and TRBJ1-4; a weak D match, TRBD1 (5 bases). Per germline, CDR1 GTSNPN and CDR2 SVGIG (reference sequence). The V end was cut by 3 bases, the J end by 4 bases, with 18 bases between. The CDR3 length is 16 residues. The CDR3 coding sequence is TGTGCCTGGAGCCTTGGGGGGTGGTATGGTAATGAAAAACTGTTTTTT. This sequence encodes CAWSLGGWYGNEKLFF.

This clonotype was seen more than once but under ten times. One junction end disagrees with the germline gene, perhaps due to a read error. The chain links TRBV18 to TRBJ1-1; D unresolved. Germline V gene lookup returns CDR1 KGHSH and CDR2 LQKENI. The CDR3 is 12 residues long. The CDR3 spells CANSSPTGEAFF. Written as DNA, the CDR3 is TGTGCCAACTCATCCCCGACGGGGGAAGCTTTCTTT.

This clonotype was picked up many times. The chain is built from TRBV28 and TRBJ1-5; perhaps TRBD1 as D (6 bases). Germline-derived CDR1 and CDR2 are MDHEN and SYDVKM. The CDR3 covers 17 residues. Trimming stripped 6 bases from V and 5 bases from J, with 23 bases between. The CDR3 DNA is TGTGCCAGCAGCCCCCCCGCCTCAGGGGAAGGGGATCAGCCCCAGCATTTT. Translation: CASSPPASGEGDQPQHF.

V usage is TRBV5-6 and J usage is TRBJ1-5; TRBD1 might be the D (6 bases). The CDR3 is made up of 16 amino acids. Trimming took off 2 bases at V and 4 bases at J, with 16 bases between the two ends. The germline CDR1 and CDR2 sequences are SGHDT and YYEEEE. The CDR3 region is CASSFGARGANQPQHF. Here the CDR3 DNA reads TGTGCCAGCAGCTTCGGGGCTCGGGGGGCTAATCAGCCCCAGCATTTT.

This clonotype was observed at least ten times. This rearrangement joins TRBV20-1 to TRBJ2-7, with 12 bases fitting TRBD2. Germline loops: CDR1 DFQATT, CDR2 SNEGSKA (reference sequence). V trimming: 0 bases; J trimming: 6 bases; junction bases outside the gene matches: 6. CDR3 length: 15 residues. The CDR3 region has the DNA TGCAGTGCTAGAGATCAGACTAGCGGGAGACCCGAGCAGTACTTC. Its translation: CSARDQTSGRPEQYF.

Notes on this clonotype: This may arise from a read error, as a much more abundant clone is one base away. The chain links TRBV6-2 or TRBV6-3 to TRBJ2-7; maybe TRBD1 (5 bases). Germline V CDR1 and CDR2: MNHEY, SVGEGT. The length of the CDR3 is 16 residues. V was clipped by 6 bases and J by 3 bases, with 21 bases between them. As DNA, the CDR3 is TGTGCCAGCAGACAGACCAGGGTTAGCAGTAACTACGAGCAGTACTTC. Protein sequence: CASRQTRVSSNYEQYF.

About this clonotype itself: With a much larger clone just one base away, this may be a read error. The chain recombines TRBV20-1 with TRBJ2-2, with no clear D. CDR3 length: 15 amino acids. Germline V gives CDR1 DFQATT, CDR2 SNEGSKA (reference sequence). V was clipped by 1 base and J by 1 base, with 10 bases between them. This CDR3 is CSARVQAENTGELFF. DNA for the CDR3: TGCAGTGCTAGAGTTCAGGCCGAGAACACCGGGGAGCTGTTTTTT.

This clonotype occurred many times. This chain links TRBV13 with TRBJ1-1, with 7 bases matching TRBD1. The CDR3 is 15 residues long. The J segment lost 1 base and the V segment lost 5 bases, leaving 7 bases of the junction unmatched. In germline, CDR1 is PRHDT, CDR2 FYEKMQ (reference sequence). CDR3 in amino acids: CASSATGTENTEAFF. The CDR3 DNA is TGTGCCAGCAGCGCAACCGGGACAGAGAACACTGAAGCTTTCTTT.